The entry that follows covers one TCR beta chain sequence. What it binds is not known. CD45RO-negative CD8 cells positively selected for CCR7 made up the naive population, which excluded terminally differentiated effector memory CD45RA+ cells. The donors were all Caucasian adults (living in Nashville, Tennessee). CDR3 length equals 16 residues. Germline V gene data show CDR1 as SGHVS and CDR2 as FNYEAQ. V lost 0 bases, J lost 4 bases, and 16 bases lay in between. This sample is part of a study of shared clonotypes between healthy human individuals. Study overall: Every donor yielded three CD4 naive, three CD4 memory, two CD8 naive and one CD8 memory plate. Study-level findings and limits: Blood alone was sampled, and tissue repertoires likely differ.

The study ran the assay at deep level. TCRdb's copy holds only in-frame clones and misses some; the assay was immunoSEQ multiplex PCR. The sample includes fewer than 1 million clones, just over 95% of them seen just once. This clonotype was sampled from a man aged 30-40 years in good health. The rearrangement joins TRBV7-6 to TRBJ2-7; possible D gene TRBD2, 6 bases. The specimen was naive CD8+ T cells sorted from blood. In DNA form, the CDR3 reads TGTGCCAGCAGCTTAGCGGGAGGCGTCGGTGGATACGAGCAGTACTTC. Its translation is CASSLAGGVGGYEQYF.